The clone carrying this T cell receptor beta chain was seen a few times. Antigen unknown. There are 13 residues in the CDR3. V was pared by 10 bases and J by 6 bases, with 15 bases between. Per germline, CDR1 SGHTA and CDR2 FQGNSA. This sample was included in a study of T cell repertoires in cytomegalovirus infection. TCRdb re-derived calls from the reads in MiXCR, one entry per CDR3 protein. The profile shows under 200,000 distinct CDR3 sequences, about 22% of them singletons. The sequenced sample was CD8+ T cells from cultured PBMCs, obtained from culture after CMV antigen stimulation. The chain uses TRBV7-2 and TRBJ2-2; a weak D match, TRBD2 (6 bases). This receptor was identified in a human donor in good health (CMV status not recorded). Some clones in this sample may be carry-over from other donors' samples. The CDR3 here is CATTGVSSGELFF. CDR3 DNA: TGTGCCACCACGGGGGTCTCTTCCGGGGAGCTGTTTTTT.